This T cell receptor (beta chain) was sequenced during a study of B cell selection in AIRE deficiency. The table came from immunoSEQ multiplex PCR; TCRdb's copy has only in-frame clones and leaves some out. The sample consists of some 3,000 clones, around 78% of them appearing once. General study points: About a third of healthy-shared Treg sequences were found among patient Tconv cells. Shorter CDR3s marked shared Treg sequences, biased toward few non-templated insertions. Only about 10% of 3,500 to 4,500 shared Treg sequences were patient-specific; less than 40% healthy-specific.

The regulatory T cell sort gate was CD4+CD25hiCD127low/negative. In the case of this clone: Its specificity is unknown.

V gave up 4 bases and J gave up 6 bases, with 15 bases separating them. The CDR3 spans 15 residues. Germline CDR1 is LNHDA and CDR2 is SQIVND (reference sequence). The material sequenced was Tregs sorted from PBMCs. The TCR originated in a human donor with AIRE deficiency. The V call is TRBV19, the J call TRBJ1-4; the D gene is possibly TRBD1 (5 bases). This CDR3 reads CASSTGGAGDEKLFF. The CDR3 DNA reads TGTGCCAGTAGTACCGGGGGAGCGGGGGATGAAAAACTGTTTTTT.